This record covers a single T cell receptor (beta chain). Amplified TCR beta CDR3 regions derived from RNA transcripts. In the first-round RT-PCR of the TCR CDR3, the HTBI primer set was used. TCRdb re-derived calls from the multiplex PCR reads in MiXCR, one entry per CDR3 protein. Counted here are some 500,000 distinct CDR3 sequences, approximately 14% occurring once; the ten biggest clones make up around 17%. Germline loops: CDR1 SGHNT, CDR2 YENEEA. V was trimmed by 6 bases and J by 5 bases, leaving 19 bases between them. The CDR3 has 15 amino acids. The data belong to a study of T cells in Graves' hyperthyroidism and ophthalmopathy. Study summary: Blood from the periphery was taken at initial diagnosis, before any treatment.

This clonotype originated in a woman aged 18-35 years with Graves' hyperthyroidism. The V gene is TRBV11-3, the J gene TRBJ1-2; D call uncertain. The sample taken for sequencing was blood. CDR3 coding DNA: TGTGCCAGCAGGAAACAAGGGCGACTGCAATATGGCTACACCTTC. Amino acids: CASRKQGRLQYGYTF.